Sequencing of this T cell receptor beta chain was carried out in a study of response to subunit inactivated influenza vaccine. Regarding the study as a whole: Every seasonal influenza vaccination brings in few new T cells, the authors suggested.

CDR1 LGHDT and CDR2 YNNKEL come from the germline V gene (reference sequence). Trimming removed 1 base from V and 5 bases from J, with 8 bases in between. This CDR3 has 14 amino acids. This clonotype was recorded many times. Its antigen remains unknown. Each CDR3 protein is one row after TCRdb ran MiXCR on the RT-PCR reads. The sample has a few hundred thousand distinct CDR3 sequences; under 8.5% are singletons. The chain is built from TRBV3-1 and TRBJ2-2; the D gene is possibly TRBD2 (6 bases). The origin of this receptor is a man aged 50 to 69 who received an inactivated influenza vaccine. The material was PBMCs from blood, obtained less than 25 months after vaccination. The CDR3 nucleotides are TGTGCCAGCAGCCAAGTTGCGGGGACCGGGGAGCTGTTTTTT. Translating gives CASSQVAGTGELFF.